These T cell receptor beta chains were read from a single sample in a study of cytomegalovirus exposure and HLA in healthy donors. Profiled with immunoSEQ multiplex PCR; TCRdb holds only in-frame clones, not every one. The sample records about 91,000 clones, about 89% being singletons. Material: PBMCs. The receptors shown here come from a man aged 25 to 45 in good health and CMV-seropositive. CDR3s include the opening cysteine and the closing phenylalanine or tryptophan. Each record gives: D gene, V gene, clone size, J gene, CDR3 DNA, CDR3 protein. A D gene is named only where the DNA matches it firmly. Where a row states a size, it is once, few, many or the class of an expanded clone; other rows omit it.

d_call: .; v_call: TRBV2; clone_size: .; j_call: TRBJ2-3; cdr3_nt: TGTGCCAGCAGTGAAGGAATTGCGGGAAGCACAGATACGCAGTATTTT; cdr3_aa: CASSEGIAGSTDTQYF
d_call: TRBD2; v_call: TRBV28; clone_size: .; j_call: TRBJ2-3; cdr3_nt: TGTGCCAGCAGTTTGCAAGCGGGAGTGCTCACAGATACGCAGTATTTT; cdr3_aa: CASSLQAGVLTDTQYF
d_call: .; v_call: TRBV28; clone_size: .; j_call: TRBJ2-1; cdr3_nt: TGTGCCAGCAGTGCCCATCGAACGCGGGGTCGGGCCTACAATGAGCAGTTCTTC; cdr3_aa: CASSAHRTRGRAYNEQFF
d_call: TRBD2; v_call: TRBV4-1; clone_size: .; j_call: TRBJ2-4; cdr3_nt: TGCGCCAGCAGCCAAGGGGGCGGGGGTACTTACATTCAGTACTTC; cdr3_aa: CASSQGGGGTYIQYF
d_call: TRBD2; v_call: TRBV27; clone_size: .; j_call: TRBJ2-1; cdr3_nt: TGTGCCAGCAGTTTGGCGGGAGTCGGTGAGCAGTTCTTC; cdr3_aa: CASSLAGVGEQFF
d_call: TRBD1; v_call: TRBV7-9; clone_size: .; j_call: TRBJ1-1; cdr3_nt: TGTGCCAGCAGCTTTGGGTCTACGAGGACAGGGACTTTCTTT; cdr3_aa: CASSFGSTRTGTFF
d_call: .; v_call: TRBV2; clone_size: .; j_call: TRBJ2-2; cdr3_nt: TGTGCCAGCAGTGCCGTTTTTAACACCGGGGAGCTGTTTTTT; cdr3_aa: CASSAVFNTGELFF
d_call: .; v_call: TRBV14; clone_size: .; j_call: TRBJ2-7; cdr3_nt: TGTGCCAGCAGCCATGGACTCTGGGCCTACGAGCAGTACTTC; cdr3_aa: CASSHGLWAYEQYF
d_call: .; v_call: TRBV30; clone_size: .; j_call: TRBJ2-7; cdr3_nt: TGTGCCTGGAGCCCCCGCCAGGTTGGCGCCTACGAGCAGTACTTC; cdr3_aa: CAWSPRQVGAYEQYF
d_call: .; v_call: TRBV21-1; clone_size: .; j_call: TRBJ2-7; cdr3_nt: TGTGCCAGCAGCAAATTGAACGGGAGGGCCCCCTACGAGCAGTACTTC; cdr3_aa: CASSKLNGRAPYEQYF
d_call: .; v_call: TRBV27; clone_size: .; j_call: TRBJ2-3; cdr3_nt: TGTGCCAGCAGCATCGACACTTTGGGGCCAGACCCAGATACGCAGTATTTT; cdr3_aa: CASSIDTLGPDPDTQYF
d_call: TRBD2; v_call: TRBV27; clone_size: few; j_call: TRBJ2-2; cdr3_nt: TGTGCCAGCAGTTTGCCCGGGGCGGGAGGGCCCGGCGGGGAGCTGTTTTTT; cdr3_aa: CASSLPGAGGPGGELFF
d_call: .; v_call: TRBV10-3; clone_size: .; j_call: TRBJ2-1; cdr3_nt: TGTGCCATCAGTGAGTCTGGGGCGGGATATGAGCAGTTCTTC; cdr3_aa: CAISESGAGYEQFF
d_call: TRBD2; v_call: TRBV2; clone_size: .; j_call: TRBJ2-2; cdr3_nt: TGTGCCGGGGGACTAGCTTCAACCGGGGAGCTGTTTTTT; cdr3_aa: CAGGLASTGELFF
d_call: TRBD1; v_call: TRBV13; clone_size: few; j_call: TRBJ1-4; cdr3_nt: TGTGCCAGCAGCTCGACAGGGCTTAATGAAAAACTGTTTTTT; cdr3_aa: CASSSTGLNEKLFF
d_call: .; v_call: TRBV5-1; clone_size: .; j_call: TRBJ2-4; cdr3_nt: TGCGCCAGCAGTAGTTCGGCGGGAAAAAACATTCAGTACTTC; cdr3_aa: CASSSSAGKNIQYF
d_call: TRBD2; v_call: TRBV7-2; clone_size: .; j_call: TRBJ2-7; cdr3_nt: TGTGCCAGCAGCCCCGGGACTAGCGGCCCCTACGAGCAGTACTTC; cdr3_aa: CASSPGTSGPYEQYF
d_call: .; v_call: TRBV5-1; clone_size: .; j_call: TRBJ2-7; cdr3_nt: TGCGCCAGCAGCCCAGATATTTCGACAGGAACCTACGAGCAGTACTTC; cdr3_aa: CASSPDISTGTYEQYF
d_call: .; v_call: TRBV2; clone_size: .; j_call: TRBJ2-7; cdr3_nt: TGTGCCAGCAGTAAACGGGAAACCTCCTACGAGCAGTACTTC; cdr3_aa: CASSKRETSYEQYF
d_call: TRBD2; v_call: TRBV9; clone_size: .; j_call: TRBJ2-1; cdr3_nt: TGTGCCAGCAGCGCGTCGGGAGGGCCCCCGGACAATGAGCAGTTCTTC; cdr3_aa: CASSASGGPPDNEQFF
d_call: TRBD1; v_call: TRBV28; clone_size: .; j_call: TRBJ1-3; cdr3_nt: TGTGCCAGCAGTCCCCGGGACAGCCTAATGCACTCTGGAAACACCATATATTTT; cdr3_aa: CASSPRDSLMHSGNTIYF
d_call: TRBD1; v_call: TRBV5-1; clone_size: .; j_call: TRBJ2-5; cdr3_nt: TGCGCCAGCAGCCCCCGACAGGGGCCAGAGACCCAGTACTTC; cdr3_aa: CASSPRQGPETQYF
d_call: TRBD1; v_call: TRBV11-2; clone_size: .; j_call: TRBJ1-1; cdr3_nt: TGTGCCAGCAGCTTGGATCCCCGGGACAGTGAAGCTTTCTTT; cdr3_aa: CASSLDPRDSEAFF
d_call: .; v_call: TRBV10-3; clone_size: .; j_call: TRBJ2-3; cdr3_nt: TGTGCCATCAGTGAGTCACGCGGGGGCACAGATACGCAGTATTTT; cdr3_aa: CAISESRGGTDTQYF
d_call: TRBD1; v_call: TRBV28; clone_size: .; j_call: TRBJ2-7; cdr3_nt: TGTGCCAGCAGTGACAGGGTACCCGACGAGCAGTACTTC; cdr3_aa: CASSDRVPDEQYF
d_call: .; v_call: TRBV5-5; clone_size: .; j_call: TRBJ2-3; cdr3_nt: TGTGCCAGCAGCTTAAGACAGGCGTCGGGCACAGATACGCAGTATTTT; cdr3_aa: CASSLRQASGTDTQYF
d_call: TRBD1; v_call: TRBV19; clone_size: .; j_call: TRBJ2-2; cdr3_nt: TGTGCCAGTAGTACCCCGGGACAGGGTGGGACCGGGGAGCTGTTTTTT; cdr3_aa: CASSTPGQGGTGELFF
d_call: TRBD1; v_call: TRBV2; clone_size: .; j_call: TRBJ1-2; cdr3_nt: TGTGCCAGCAGTGAAACTGAGGCAGGGGGTACTAGGGGCTACACCTTC; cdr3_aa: CASSETEAGGTRGYTF
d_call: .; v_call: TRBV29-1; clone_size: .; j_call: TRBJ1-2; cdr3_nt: TGCAGCTGTTTGGGCAGGGGAAACTATGGCTACACCTTC; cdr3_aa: CSCLGRGNYGYTF
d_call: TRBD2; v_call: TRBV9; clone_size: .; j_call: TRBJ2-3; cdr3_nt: TGTGCCAGCAGCGGGGGCGGGAGCGGCACAGATACGCAGTATTTT; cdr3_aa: CASSGGGSGTDTQYF
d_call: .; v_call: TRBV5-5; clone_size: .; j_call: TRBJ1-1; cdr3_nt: TGTGCCAGCAGCTTGGCCAGGTTCAACACTGAAGCTTTCTTT; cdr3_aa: CASSLARFNTEAFF
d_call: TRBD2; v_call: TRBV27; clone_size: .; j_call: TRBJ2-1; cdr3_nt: TGTGCCAGCAGGCCGAGCGGGGACTACAATGAGCAGTTCTTC; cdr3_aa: CASRPSGDYNEQFF
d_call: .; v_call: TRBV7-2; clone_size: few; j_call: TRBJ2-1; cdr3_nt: TGTGCCAGCGGCCTGGGGGGTGGGCACAATGAGCAGTTCTTC; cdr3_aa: CASGLGGGHNEQFF
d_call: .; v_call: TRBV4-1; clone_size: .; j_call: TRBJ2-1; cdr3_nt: TGCGCCAGCAGCCAAATAAGATGGGGAGATACCCCCCTGGGGAATGAGCAGTTCTTC; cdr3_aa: CASSQIRWGDTPLGNEQFF
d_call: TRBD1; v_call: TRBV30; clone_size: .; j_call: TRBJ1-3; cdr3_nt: TGTGCCTGGAGTGTAAAGGGGGCTATGGGAAACACCATATATTTT; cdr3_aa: CAWSVKGAMGNTIYF
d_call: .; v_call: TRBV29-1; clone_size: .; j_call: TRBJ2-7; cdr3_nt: TGCAGCGTTTCTATCCGGTCTAAAGGCGGCGAGCAGTACTTC; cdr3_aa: CSVSIRSKGGEQYF
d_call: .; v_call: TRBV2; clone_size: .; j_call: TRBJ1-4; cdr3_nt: TGTGCCAGCAACCTCTTGGGGCAGACTGAAAAACTGTTTTTT; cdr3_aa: CASNLLGQTEKLFF
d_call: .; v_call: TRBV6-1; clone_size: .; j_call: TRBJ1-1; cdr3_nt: TGTGCCAGCATGACAGGTACGAGGACTGAAGCTTTCTTT; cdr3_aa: CASMTGTRTEAFF
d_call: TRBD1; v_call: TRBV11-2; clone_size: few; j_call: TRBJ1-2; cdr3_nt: TGTGCCAGCAGCCCCGACAGGGGGCCTCGCTATGGCTACACCTTC; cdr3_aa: CASSPDRGPRYGYTF
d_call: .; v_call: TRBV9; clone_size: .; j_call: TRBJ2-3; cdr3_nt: TGTGCCAGCAGCGTAGGGCCCCCTTTCTTGGATACGCAGTATTTT; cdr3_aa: CASSVGPPFLDTQYF
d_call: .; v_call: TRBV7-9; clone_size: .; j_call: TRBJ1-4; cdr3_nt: TGTGCCAGCAGCTCCCAGGGGCGGGAAAAACTGTTTTTT; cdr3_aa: CASSSQGREKLFF
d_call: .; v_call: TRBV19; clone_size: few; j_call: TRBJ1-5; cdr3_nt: TGTGCCAGTAGTGACAGTAGACATCAGCCCCAGCATTTT; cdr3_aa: CASSDSRHQPQHF
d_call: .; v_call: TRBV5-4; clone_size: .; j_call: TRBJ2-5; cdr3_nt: TGTGCCAGCAGCCCCTCCGGGAGCCTAGACCAGACCCAGTACTTC; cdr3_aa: CASSPSGSLDQTQYF
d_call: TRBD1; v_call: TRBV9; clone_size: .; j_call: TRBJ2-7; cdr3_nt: TGTGCCAGCAGCGGACCGGGACAGGGAACTTACGAGCAGTACTTC; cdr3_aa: CASSGPGQGTYEQYF
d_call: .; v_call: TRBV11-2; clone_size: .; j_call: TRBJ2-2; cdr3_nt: TGTGCCAGCAGCTTAGTCGGCAGGGTGGACACCGGGGAGCTGTTTTTT; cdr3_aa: CASSLVGRVDTGELFF
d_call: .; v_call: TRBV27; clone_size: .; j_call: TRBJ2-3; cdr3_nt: TGTGCCAGCAGTTTACGGCTGAGGGCAGATACGCAGTATTTT; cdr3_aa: CASSLRLRADTQYF
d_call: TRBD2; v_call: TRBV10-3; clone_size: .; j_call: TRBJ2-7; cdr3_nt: TGTGCCATCAGTGAGGAGGCGGGAGGGCCTCACGAGCAGTACTTC; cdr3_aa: CAISEEAGGPHEQYF
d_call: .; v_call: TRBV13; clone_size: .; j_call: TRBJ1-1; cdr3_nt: TGTGCCAGCAGCTTCGGCTCGGGGGTGAACACTGAAGCTTTCTTT; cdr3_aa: CASSFGSGVNTEAFF
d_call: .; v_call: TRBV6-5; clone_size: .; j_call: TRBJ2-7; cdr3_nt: TGTGCCAGCAGAAGCGGAGCCTACGAGCAGTACTTC; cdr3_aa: CASRSGAYEQYF
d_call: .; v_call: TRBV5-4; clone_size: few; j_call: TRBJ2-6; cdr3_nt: TGTGCCAGCAGCCAAGATAGTAGCTCTGGGGCCAACGTCCTGACTTTC; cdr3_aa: CASSQDSSSGANVLTF
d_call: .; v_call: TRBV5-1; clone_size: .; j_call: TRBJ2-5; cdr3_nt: TGCGCCAGCAGCTTGGGACATGGCCAAGAGACCCAGTACTTC; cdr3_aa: CASSLGHGQETQYF
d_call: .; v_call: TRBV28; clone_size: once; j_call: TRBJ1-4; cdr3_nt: TGTGCCAGCAGTTTATGGACGGGCGGGAGGGATAATGAAAAACTGTTTTTT; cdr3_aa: CASSLWTGGRDNEKLFF
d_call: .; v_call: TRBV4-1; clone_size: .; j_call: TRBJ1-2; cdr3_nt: TGCGCCAGCAGCCAAGATGGCCCAAACTATGGCTACACCTTC; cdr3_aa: CASSQDGPNYGYTF